What follows is one T cell receptor (beta chain) and its context. What it recognizes is unknown. In the PCR, 60 Vbeta and 13 Jbeta primers were used. Produced via immunoSEQ multiplex PCR; TCRdb's table is partial and in-frame only. In the table there are roughly 160,000 clones, roughly 76% of which are singletons. The data were taken from a study of cytomegalovirus exposure and HLA in healthy donors. As for the donors, each was a healthy bone marrow donor. The junction had 7 bases not matched to a gene; V was cut back by 4 bases and J by 6 bases. CDR1 and CDR2 from the germline V gene are LNHDA and SQIVND (reference sequence). The CDR3 runs to 15 residues. Notes on the study in general: CMV serostatus was the only recorded immune exposure for donors. Later analysis placed DRB1 highest and HLA-C lowest in TCR association rates, which differed by HLA locus.

J is TRBJ1-5 and V is TRBV19; TRBD1 matches at 9 bases. Sequencing input: PBMCs. The source of this sequence is a man between 60 and 75 years old in good health and CMV-seronegative. CDR3 loop: CASSRDREWGQPQHF. The CDR3 bases are TGTGCCAGTAGTAGGGACAGGGAATGGGGTCAGCCCCAGCATTTT.